Given below is one T cell receptor beta chain in context. The specificity of this receptor is unknown. Per-nucleotide qualities are absent, and no much larger clonotype sits a single base away. Only healthy Caucasian donors were included. Three pairs of female monozygotic twins, all aged about 18 to 30 years, were included in the twin cohort. Positive isolation kits from Invitrogen were used to isolate the CD4+ and CD8+ T cell populations. This specimen comes from a study of identical twins (dated by TCRdb to the mid-2010s). For the study in its entirety: TCR alpha and beta repertoires from monozygotic twins, unrelated adults of various ages and cord blood were deep-sequenced to test whether fetal clonotypes persist. To rule out contamination, the twin experiments were replicated at different times with different library preparation protocols. Broad study findings and their caveats: Out-of-frame TCR alpha sharing in monozygotic twins was systematically underestimated by recombination models, whereas sharing between unrelated individuals was in agreement with the recombination models. Compared with coincidental sharing between unrelated individuals, out-of-frame TCR alpha sequences shared between twins showed an excess of sequences with low generation probability. Invariant T cells such as MAIT and iNKT could partly confound zero-insertion analyses, though diverse VJ usage argued against this for most clonotypes. Because the same donors could not be followed over many years, the conclusions relied on cross-sectional statistical analysis. Fewer insertions were carried by abundant cord blood beta clonotypes; a weaker similar trend was observed in young adult naive repertoires, while no such trend was observed in memory repertoires. The excess sharing between twins in beta out-of-frame sequences was weaker because fewer shared sequences reduced the signal-to-noise ratio.

Counted from cysteine to phenylalanine, this CDR3 has 15 amino acids. Only the CDR3 region is kept as DNA, spanning 45 bases read in frame from base 1. Between the V and J ends, shortened by 4 bases and 6 bases respectively, the junction contains 15 bases. From a lookup of the germline V gene (reference sequence), CDR1 and CDR2 are SEHNR and FQNEAQ. The library was obtained by 5' RACE. Sequencing instrument: Illumina HiSeq 2000. Template switching introduced a universal primer binding site; the final cDNA contained a unique molecular identifier, enabling accurate counting of TCR cDNA molecules. Specific primers in the conserved constant-segment region were used to synthesize first-strand cDNA for the TCR alpha and beta chains. To control for contamination, every cDNA library carried two barcodes: a SMART-Mk sample barcode plus Illumina barcodes. Two successive PCR steps introduced TruSeq adapter sequences along with Illumina sample barcodes. TCR alpha and beta cDNA libraries were sequenced on the Illumina HiSeq platform with custom primers. As for how the authors treated the data: MiGEC processed the raw reads to extract unique molecular identifiers, while MiXCR was used to determine the CDR3 positions. Recombination models were inferred per individual with the repgenHMM and IGoR tools using an EM algorithm. The tcR package in R was used for shared clonotype analysis, with sharing normalized by the product of cloneset sizes. To study raw recombination without the effects of thymic and clonal selection, out-of-frame nonproductive sequences were analyzed. TCRdb reanalyzed the raw reads on its own, using fastp at Q25 for trimming and MiXCR for clone calling, and kept in-frame beta chains. Under each unique CDR3 protein, matching rows form one entry showing the most common genes and DNA. These V and J calls derive from TCRdb rather than the authors' analysis. The sample has more than 400,000 distinct CDR3 sequences on record, about 15% of them singletons. The top ten clones comprise nearly 0.45% of the sample.

These data are also associated with another study on yellow fever vaccine responses in identical twins. The second source states: According to the authors, the vaccine-induced T cell response in identical twins seemed to be partly convergent and partly specific to each individual. In identical twins, the study followed T cell clones that responded to the vaccine with precision.

The sample was CD4+ T cells sorted from blood. The source of this sequence is a woman aged 18-29 years in good health. The chain is encoded by TRBV7-9 joined to TRBJ2-2; possibly the D gene is TRBD1, per 6 matching bases. The encoded CDR3 is CASSSPQGWAGELFF. Here is the DNA: TGTGCCAGCAGCTCACCCCAGGGGTGGGCCGGGGAGCTGTTTTTT.